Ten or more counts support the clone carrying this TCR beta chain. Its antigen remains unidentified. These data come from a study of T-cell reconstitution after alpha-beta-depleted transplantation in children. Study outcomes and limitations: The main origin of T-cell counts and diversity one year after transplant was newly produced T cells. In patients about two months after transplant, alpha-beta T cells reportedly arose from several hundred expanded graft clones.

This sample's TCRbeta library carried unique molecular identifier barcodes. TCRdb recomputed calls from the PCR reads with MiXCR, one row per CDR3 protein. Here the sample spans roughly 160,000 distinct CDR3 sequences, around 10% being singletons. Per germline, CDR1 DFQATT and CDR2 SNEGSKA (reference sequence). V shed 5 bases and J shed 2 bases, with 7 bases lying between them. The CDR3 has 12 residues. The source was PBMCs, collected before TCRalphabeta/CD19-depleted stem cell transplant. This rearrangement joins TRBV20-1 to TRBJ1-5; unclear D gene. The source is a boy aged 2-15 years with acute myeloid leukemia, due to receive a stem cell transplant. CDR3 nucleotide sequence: TGCAGTGCTGGTAGTGGCAATCAGCCCCAGCATTTT. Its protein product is CSAGSGNQPQHF.